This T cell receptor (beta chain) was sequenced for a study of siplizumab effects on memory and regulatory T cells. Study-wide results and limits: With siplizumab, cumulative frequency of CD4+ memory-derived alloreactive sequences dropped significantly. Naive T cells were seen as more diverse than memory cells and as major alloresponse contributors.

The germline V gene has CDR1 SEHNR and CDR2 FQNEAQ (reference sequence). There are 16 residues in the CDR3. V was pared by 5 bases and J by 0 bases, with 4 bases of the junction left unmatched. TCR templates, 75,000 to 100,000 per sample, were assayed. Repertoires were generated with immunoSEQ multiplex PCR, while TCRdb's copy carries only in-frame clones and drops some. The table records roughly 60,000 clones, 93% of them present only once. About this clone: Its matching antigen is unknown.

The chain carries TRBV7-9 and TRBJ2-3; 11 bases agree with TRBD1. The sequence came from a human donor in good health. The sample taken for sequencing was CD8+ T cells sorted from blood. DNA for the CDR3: TGTGCCAGCAGCCAGGGACAGGGGGTGAGCACAGATACGCAGTATTTT. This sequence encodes CASSQGQGVSTDTQYF.